This paragraph covers one TCR beta chain sequence. What it binds is unknown. The CDR3 is 14 amino acids. With 5 bases clipped from V and 5 bases from J, the junction kept 5 bases outside the gene matches. CDR1 and CDR2 (germline): MNHNY, SVGAGI (reference sequence). Clones were read by immunoSEQ multiplex PCR, and TCRdb kept only the in-frame ones, dropping some. This table has more than 1.2 million clones, less than 99% appearing once. This specimen comes from a study of shared clonotypes between healthy human individuals. Study results and limitations: Clonotypes which were not shared had lower generation probabilities than clonotypes that all four donors shared.

The clonotype was recovered from a man aged 30 to 45 in good health. The gene calls are TRBV6-6 and TRBJ2-2, with 7 bases that match TRBD1. Sequencing was done on a sample of naive CD4+ T cells sorted from blood. The subset is: CD45RA+ positively selected. CDR3 amino acids: CASSRDSPTGELFF. DNA of the CDR3: TGTGCCAGCAGTCGGGACAGCCCTACCGGGGAGCTGTTTTTT.